The rows below give T cell receptor beta chains drawn from one sample of a study of Graves' ophthalmopathy and Graves' hyperthyroidism. TCRdb called the multiplex PCR reads again in MiXCR, with one record for every CDR3 protein. The table includes hundreds of thousands of distinct CDR3 sequences, about 41% detected once. Sequencing input: peripheral blood. The receptors come from an adult man with Graves' ophthalmopathy. CDR3s include the opening cysteine and the closing phenylalanine or tryptophan. The D gene is left open where the match is weak. Some rows have no size entry. The others give once, few or many, or a class for an expanded clone.

CDR3 protein	CDR3 DNA	J gene	D gene	V gene	clone size
CASSLIDPINGYTF	TGTGCCAGCAGCTTAATTGACCCCATTAATGGCTACACCTTC	TRBJ1-2	NA	TRBV5-6	few
CASGVGGEAQPQHF	TGTGCCAGCGGCGTAGGAGGGGAAGCCCAGCCCCAGCATTTT	TRBJ1-5	NA	TRBV9	few
CASSVEQVGRGYTF	TGTGCCAGCAGCGTAGAACAGGTTGGACGGGGCTACACCTTC	TRBJ1-2	NA	TRBV9	many
CASSAGRQQETQYF	TGTGCCAGTAGTGCAGGAAGACAACAAGAGACCCAGTACTTC	TRBJ2-5	NA	TRBV19	many
CSVTGGEETQYF	TGCAGCGTCACAGGGGGCGAGGAGACCCAGTACTTC	TRBJ2-5	TRBD1	TRBV29-1	many
CASSSRQGAFEQYF	TGCGCCAGCAGCAGTAGACAGGGGGCGTTCGAGCAGTACTTC	TRBJ2-7	TRBD1	TRBV5-1	NA
CASSFEGTGPYEQYF	TGTGCCAGCAGTTTTGAGGGGACAGGGCCTTACGAGCAGTACTTC	TRBJ2-7	TRBD1	TRBV12-3/TRBV12-4	NA
CASSASDGTYEQYF	TGTGCCAGCAGCGCCTCGGACGGTACCTACGAGCAGTACTTC	TRBJ2-7	NA	TRBV9	many
CASSQEWGLWETQYF	TGTGCCAGCAGCCAAGAGTGGGGGCTTTGGGAGACCCAGTACTTC	TRBJ2-5	NA	TRBV4-2	few
CASSPLGYRGTYEQYF	TGCGCCAGCAGCCCGCTGGGATACAGGGGGACCTACGAGCAGTACTTC	TRBJ2-7	TRBD1	TRBV5-1	NA
CSAQSSLYEQYF	TGCAGTGCTCAATCTAGTCTCTACGAGCAGTACTTC	TRBJ2-7	NA	TRBV20-1	many